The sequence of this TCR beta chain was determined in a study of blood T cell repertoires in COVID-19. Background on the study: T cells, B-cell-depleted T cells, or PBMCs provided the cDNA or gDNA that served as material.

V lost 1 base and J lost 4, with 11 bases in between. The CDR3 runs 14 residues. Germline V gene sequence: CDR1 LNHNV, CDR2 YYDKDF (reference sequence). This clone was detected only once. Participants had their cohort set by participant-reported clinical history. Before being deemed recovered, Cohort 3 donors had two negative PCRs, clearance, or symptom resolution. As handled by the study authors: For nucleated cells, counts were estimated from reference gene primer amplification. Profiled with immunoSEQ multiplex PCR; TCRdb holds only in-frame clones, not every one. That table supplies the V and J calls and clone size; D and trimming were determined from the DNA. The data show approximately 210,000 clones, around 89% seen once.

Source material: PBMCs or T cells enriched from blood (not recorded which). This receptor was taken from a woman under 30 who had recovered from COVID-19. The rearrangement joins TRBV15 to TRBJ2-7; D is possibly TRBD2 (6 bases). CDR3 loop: CATSRAEREYEQYF. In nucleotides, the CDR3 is TGTGCCACCAGCAGAGCCGAACGGGAGTACGAGCAGTACTTC.